The 5 T cell receptor beta chains presented below share a single source sample, sequenced in a study of T cell clonality in common variable immunodeficiency. Data came from immunoSEQ multiplex PCR; TCRdb stores just in-frame clones and leaves some out. Singletons are absent from the sample, which has fewer than 70,000 clones. The sequenced material came from peripheral blood mononuclear cells. These receptors all come from a person between 18 and 69 years old in good health.

This clone was recorded many times. Sequencing ends 3 residues short of the CDR3 end; the germline J gene provides the rest. V gene TRBV18 combines with J gene TRBJ2-3, with 12 bases identical to TRBD2. V was pared by 3 bases and J by 0 bases, with 1 base of the junction left unmatched. Per germline, CDR1 KGHSH and CDR2 LQKENI. This CDR3 is 16 amino acids long. The covered CDR3 bases are TGTGCCAGCTCACCCGGGACTAGCGGGAGCACAGATACG. Its protein product is CASSPGTSGSTDT. The whole CDR3 protein reads CASSPGTSGSTDTQYF. The full variable domain, completed using reference TRBV18 and TRBJ2-3, is NAGVMQNPRHLVRRRGQEARLRCSPMKGHSHVYWYRQLPEEGLKFMVYLQKENIIDESGMPKERFSAEFPKEGPSILRIQQVVRGDSAAYFCASSPGTSGSTDTQYFGPGTRLTVL.

This clone was seen many times. The CDR3 is cut off 3 residues early in the read; its end comes from the germline J gene. The gene calls are TRBV29-1 and TRBJ1-2, with 8 bases aligning to TRBD1. V trimming: 1 base; J trimming: 4 bases; junction bases outside the gene matches: 11. Germline CDR1 and CDR2: SQVTM and ANQGSEA. This CDR3 has 16 amino acids. Partial CDR3 DNA: TGCAGCGTTGAAGGTTCATCAGGGGGCCGAGGCTATGGC. Translated, it gives CSVEGSSGGRGYG. The whole CDR3 region reads CSVEGSSGGRGYGYTF.

This clone was picked up many times. The read comes to an end 3 residues before the CDR3 does, leaving the germline J gene to fill in the end. The rearrangement joins TRBV6-2 or TRBV6-3 to TRBJ1-1, with TRBD1 as a possible D gene (6 bases). The V and J ends lost 6 bases and 2 bases respectively, with 16 bases between them. The CDR3 runs 15 residues. The V gene's germline CDR1 is MNHEY and CDR2 SVGEGT. CDR3 sequence reads: CASRGMNRANTEAFF. The sequenced part of the CDR3 DNA is TGTGCCAGCAGAGGAATGAACAGGGCCAACACTGAA.

This clone has ten or more counts. Read coverage stops 3 residues before the CDR3 terminus; the germline J gene supplies the remainder. The gene calls are TRBV19 and TRBJ1-2; no clear D. The germline V and J ends were trimmed by 7 bases and 3 bases, with 15 bases remaining between them. Germline CDR1 LNHDA, CDR2 SQIVND (reference sequence). CDR3 length: 14 residues. This CDR3 is CASNAGVLDYGYTF. The part of the CDR3 DNA that was read is TGTGCCAGTAACGCCGGGGTCTTAGACTATGGC.

This clone has at least ten counts. The CDR3 is cut off 3 residues early in the read; its end comes from the germline J gene. This chain connects TRBV19 to TRBJ2-3, with 9 nucleotides matching TRBD2. This CDR3 has 16 amino acids. Losses at the gene ends were 5 bases for V and 4 bases for J; bases not matched to a gene: 10. Germline V CDR1 and CDR2: LNHDA, SQIVND (reference sequence). CDR3 protein: CASSLNLAGPADTQYF. CDR3 DNA (partial): TGTGCCAGTAGTCTGAACCTAGCGGGACCTGCAGATACG.